The rows below give T cell receptor beta chains drawn from one sample of a study of cytomegalovirus exposure and HLA in healthy donors. Sequencing used immunoSEQ multiplex PCR; TCRdb keeps in-frame clones, though not all of them. The sample has some 170,000 clones, approximately 78% seen once. The sample was PBMCs. All receptors come from a human donor in good health. CDR3s include the opening cysteine and the closing phenylalanine or tryptophan. The D gene is left open where the match is weak. The size entry is marked missing in some rows and otherwise reads once, few, many or a size class.

-,TRBJ1-6,TRBV11-2,-,CASSLARVWGNSPLHF,TGTGCCAGCAGCTTAGCCAGGGTCTGGGGTAATTCACCCCTCCACTTT
-,TRBJ1-6,TRBV27,few,CASSLNRVSPLHF,TGTGCCAGCAGTTTAAACCGAGTCTCACCCCTCCACTTT
TRBD1,TRBJ1-2,TRBV5-8,-,CASRMTGGVGSGYTF,TGTGCCAGCAGGATGACAGGGGGCGTCGGTAGCGGCTACACCTTC
TRBD1,TRBJ1-3,TRBV6-6,-,CASSSRTGSGNTIYF,TGTGCCAGCAGTTCTAGGACAGGGTCAGGAAACACCATATATTTT
-,TRBJ1-2,TRBV27,few,CASSFGAAYGYTF,TGTGCCAGCAGTTTTGGGGCAGCCTATGGCTACACCTTC
-,TRBJ2-7,TRBV20-1,-,CSATHRDEQYF,TGCAGTGCTACCCACAGGGACGAGCAGTACTTC
-,TRBJ2-6,TRBV27,-,CASSSLSGANVLTF,TGTGCCAGCAGTTCTCTCTCTGGGGCCAACGTCCTGACTTTC
-,TRBJ2-5,TRBV9,-,CASSVRARVETQYF,TGTGCCAGCAGCGTGAGAGCCCGGGTAGAGACCCAGTACTTC
-,TRBJ2-7,TRBV27,-,CASSLSQGGEQYF,TGTGCCAGCAGTTTATCGCAGGGGGGCGAGCAGTACTTC
TRBD1,TRBJ1-1,TRBV5-1,-,CASSPRTGANTEAFF,TGCGCCAGCAGCCCCAGGACAGGGGCAAACACTGAAGCTTTCTTT
-,TRBJ1-1,TRBV28,few,CASSNTGFNTEAFF,TGTGCCAGCAGCAATACAGGGTTCAACACTGAAGCTTTCTTT
-,TRBJ2-3,TRBV7-9,-,CASSYGSGVTDTQYF,TGTGCCAGCAGCTACGGTAGCGGAGTCACAGATACGCAGTATTTT